These 2 T cell receptor beta chains were all obtained from the same sample, sequenced in a study of cytomegalovirus exposure and HLA in healthy donors. Using immunoSEQ multiplex PCR, the repertoire was profiled, and TCRdb retains in-frame clones only, with some absent. The repertoire consists of 150,000 to 200,000 clones, with approximately 88% occurring once and the leading ten covering under 7.5%. The sequencing sample was made of PBMCs. The receptor source for this set is a man between 18 and 35 years old in good health and CMV-seropositive.

CDR3 in amino acids: CASSLADRGYWHEQYF. CDR3 nucleotides: TGTGCCAGCAGCTTGGCGGACAGGGGGTATTGGCACGAGCAGTACTTC. The chain is built from TRBV5-6 and TRBJ2-7, with TRBD1 matching over 10 bases. Germline-derived CDR1 and CDR2 are SGHDT and YYEEEE. The trim removed 0 bases at V and 5 bases at J, leaving 8 bases unmatched. CDR3 length equals 16 residues.

The rearrangement uses TRBV7-2 and TRBJ2-7, with 7 bases fitting TRBD1. This CDR3 is built from 13 residues. The ends lost 7 bases at V and 6 bases at J; junction bases unmatched: 9. Per the germline V gene, CDR1 is SGHTA and CDR2 is FQGNSA. The CDR3 DNA is TGTGCCAGCACCTATAAGGGGGCCGGCGAGCAGTACTTC. It translates to CASTYKGAGEQYF.